The source of this TCR beta chain is a study of STAT5B mutations in CD4+ large granular lymphocyte leukemia. TCRdb keeps only in-frame clones here, not all; method: immunoSEQ multiplex PCR. The sample carries about 30,000 clones, under 85% recorded once. This CDR3 comprises 16 residues. CDR1 and CDR2 (germline): SGHRS, YFSETQ. Trimming removed 2 bases at V and 5 bases at J, with 14 bases between. This receptor was obtained from a human donor in good health. The chain is built from TRBV5-1 and TRBJ1-6, with D perhaps matching TRBD1 (6 bases). The sequencing input was CD4+ T cells from blood buffy coats. The CDR3 reads CASSFGQNLHNSPLHF. The CDR3 DNA reads as TGCGCCAGCAGCTTTGGACAGAATCTACATAATTCACCCCTCCACTTT.